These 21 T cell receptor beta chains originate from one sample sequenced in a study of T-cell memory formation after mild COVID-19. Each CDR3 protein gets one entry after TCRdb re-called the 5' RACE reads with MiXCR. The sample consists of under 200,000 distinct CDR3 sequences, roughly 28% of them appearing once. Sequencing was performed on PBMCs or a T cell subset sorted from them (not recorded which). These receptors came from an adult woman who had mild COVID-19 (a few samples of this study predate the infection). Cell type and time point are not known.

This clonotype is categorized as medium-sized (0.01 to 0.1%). CDR3 DNA: TGTGCCAGCAGCCCAGGGTACGAGCAGTACTTC. Translating it yields CASSPGYEQYF. The chain links TRBV7-9 to TRBJ2-7, with D possibly matching TRBD1 (5 bases). CDR3 size: 11 residues. In germline, CDR1 is SEHNR, CDR2 FQNEAQ (reference sequence). Between the trimmed V and J ends, which lost 5 bases and 4 bases, there was a span of 6 bases.

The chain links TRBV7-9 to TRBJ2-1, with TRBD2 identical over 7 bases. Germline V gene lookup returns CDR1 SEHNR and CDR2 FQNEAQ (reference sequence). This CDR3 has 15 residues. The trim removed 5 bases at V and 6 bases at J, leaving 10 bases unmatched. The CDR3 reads CASSTKTSMANEQFF. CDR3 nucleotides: TGTGCCAGCAGCACAAAGACTAGCATGGCCAATGAGCAGTTCTTC.

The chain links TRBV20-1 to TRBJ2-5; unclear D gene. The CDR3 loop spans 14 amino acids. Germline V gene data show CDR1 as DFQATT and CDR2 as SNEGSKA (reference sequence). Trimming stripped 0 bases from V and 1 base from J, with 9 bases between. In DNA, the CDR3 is TGCAGTGCTAGAGATTTACACAGCCAAGAGACCCAGTACTTC. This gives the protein CSARDLHSQETQYF.

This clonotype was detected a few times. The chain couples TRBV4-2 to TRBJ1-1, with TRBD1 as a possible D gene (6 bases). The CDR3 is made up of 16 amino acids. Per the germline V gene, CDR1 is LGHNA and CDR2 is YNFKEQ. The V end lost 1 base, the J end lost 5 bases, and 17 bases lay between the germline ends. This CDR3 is CASSQAYAGVGTEAFF. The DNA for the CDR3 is TGTGCCAGCAGCCAAGCCTATGCAGGGGTGGGAACTGAAGCTTTCTTT.

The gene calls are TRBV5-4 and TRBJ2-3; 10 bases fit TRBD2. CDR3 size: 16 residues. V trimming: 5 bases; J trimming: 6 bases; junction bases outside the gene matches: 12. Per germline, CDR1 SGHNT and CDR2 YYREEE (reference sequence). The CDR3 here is CASRTGGLAGADTQYF. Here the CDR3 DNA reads TGTGCCAGCAGAACCGGGGGCCTAGCGGGAGCGGATACGCAGTATTTT.

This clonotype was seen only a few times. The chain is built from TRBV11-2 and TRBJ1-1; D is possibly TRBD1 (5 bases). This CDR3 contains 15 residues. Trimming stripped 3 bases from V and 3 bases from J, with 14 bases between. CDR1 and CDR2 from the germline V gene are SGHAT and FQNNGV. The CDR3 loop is CASSLTARGDTEAFF. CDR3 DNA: TGTGCCAGCAGCTTGACGGCCCGGGGGGACACTGAAGCTTTCTTT.

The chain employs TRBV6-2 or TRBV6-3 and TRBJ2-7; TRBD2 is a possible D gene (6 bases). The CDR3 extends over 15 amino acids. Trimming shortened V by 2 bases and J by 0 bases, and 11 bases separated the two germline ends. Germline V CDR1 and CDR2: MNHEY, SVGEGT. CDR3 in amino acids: CASSYASESSYEQYF. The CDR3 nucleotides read TGTGCCAGCAGTTACGCTAGCGAGAGCTCCTACGAGCAGTACTTC.

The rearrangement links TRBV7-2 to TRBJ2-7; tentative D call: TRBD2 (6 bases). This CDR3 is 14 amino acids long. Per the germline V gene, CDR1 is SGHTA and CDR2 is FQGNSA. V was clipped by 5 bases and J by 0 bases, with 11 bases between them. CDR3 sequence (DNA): TGTGCCAGCAGCCCGCTGACTAGCTCCTACGAGCAGTACTTC. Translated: CASSPLTSSYEQYF.

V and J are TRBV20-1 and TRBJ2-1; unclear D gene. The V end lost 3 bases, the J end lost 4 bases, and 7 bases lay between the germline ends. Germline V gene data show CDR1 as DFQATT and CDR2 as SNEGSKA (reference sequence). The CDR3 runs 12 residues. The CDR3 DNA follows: TGCAGTGCTAGTCCTACGTACAATGAGCAGTTCTTC. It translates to CSASPTYNEQFF.

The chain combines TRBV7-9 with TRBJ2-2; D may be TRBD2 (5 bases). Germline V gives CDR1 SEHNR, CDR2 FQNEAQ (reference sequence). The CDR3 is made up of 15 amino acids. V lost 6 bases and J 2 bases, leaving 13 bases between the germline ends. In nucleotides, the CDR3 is TGTGCCAGCAGGTCCAGCGGTGTAAACACCGGGGAGCTGTTTTTT. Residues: CASRSSGVNTGELFF.

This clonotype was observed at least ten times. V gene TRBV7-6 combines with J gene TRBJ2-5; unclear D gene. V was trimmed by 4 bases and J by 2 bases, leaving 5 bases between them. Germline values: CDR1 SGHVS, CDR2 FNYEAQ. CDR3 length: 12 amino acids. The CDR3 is CASSSHQETQYF. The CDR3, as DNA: TGTGCCAGCAGCTCCCATCAAGAGACCCAGTACTTC.

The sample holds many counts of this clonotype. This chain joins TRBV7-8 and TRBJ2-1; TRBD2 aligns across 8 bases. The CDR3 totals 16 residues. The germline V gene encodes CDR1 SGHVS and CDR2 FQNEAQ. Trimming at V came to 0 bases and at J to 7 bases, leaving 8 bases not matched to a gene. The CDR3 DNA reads TGTGCCAGCAGCTTAGCTAGCGGGAACTCGTTGAATGAGCAGTTCTTC. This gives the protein CASSLASGNSLNEQFF.

CDR3 nucleotide sequence: TGCAGTGCTAGGCTTTACAATGAGCAGTTCTTC. Protein sequence: CSARLYNEQFF. The rearrangement uses TRBV20-1 and TRBJ2-1; no firm D call. This CDR3 is 11 amino acids long. Per germline, CDR1 DFQATT and CDR2 SNEGSKA (reference sequence). Between the trimmed V and J ends, which lost 3 bases and 4 bases, there was a span of 4 bases.

The CDR3 bases are TGTGCCAGCACCAATAGCGGGAGGACGTCCTCCTACGAGCAGTACTTC. Its translation is CASTNSGRTSSYEQYF. V is TRBV12-3 or TRBV12-4 and J is TRBJ2-7, with 10 bases matching TRBD2. The CDR3 is made up of 16 amino acids. V shed 7 bases, J shed 0 bases, and the junction held 9 bases outside the gene matches.

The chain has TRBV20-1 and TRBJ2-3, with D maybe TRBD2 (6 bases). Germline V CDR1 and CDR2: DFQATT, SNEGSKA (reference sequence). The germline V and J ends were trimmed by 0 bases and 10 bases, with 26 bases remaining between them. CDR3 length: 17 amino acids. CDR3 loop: CSARDGTSGSGTWAQYF. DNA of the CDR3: TGCAGTGCTAGAGATGGTACGAGCGGGTCTGGGACCTGGGCGCAGTATTTT.

CDR3 sequence reads: CASSLRFSGANVLTF. The CDR3 nucleotides read TGTGCCAGCAGCCTAAGGTTTTCTGGGGCCAACGTCCTGACTTTC. The rearrangement links TRBV7-2 to TRBJ2-6; D remains ambiguous. This CDR3 spans 15 amino acids. Germline loops: CDR1 SGHTA, CDR2 FQGNSA. Trimming shortened V by 5 bases and J by 1 base, and 9 bases separated the two germline ends. Supplemented by reference TRBV7-2 and TRBJ2-6, the full variable domain reads GAGVSQSPSNKVTEKGKDVELRCDPISGHTALYWYRQSLGQGLEFLIYFQGNSAPDKSGLPSDRFSAERTGGSVSTLTIQRTQQEDSAVYLCASSLRFSGANVLTFGAGSRLTVL.

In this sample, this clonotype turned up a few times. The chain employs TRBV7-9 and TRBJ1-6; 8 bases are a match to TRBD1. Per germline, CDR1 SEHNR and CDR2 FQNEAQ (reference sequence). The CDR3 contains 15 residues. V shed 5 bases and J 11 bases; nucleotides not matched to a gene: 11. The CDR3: CASSAGTGGNPPLHF. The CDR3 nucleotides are TGTGCCAGCAGCGCCGGGACAGGTGGCAATCCACCCCTCCACTTT.

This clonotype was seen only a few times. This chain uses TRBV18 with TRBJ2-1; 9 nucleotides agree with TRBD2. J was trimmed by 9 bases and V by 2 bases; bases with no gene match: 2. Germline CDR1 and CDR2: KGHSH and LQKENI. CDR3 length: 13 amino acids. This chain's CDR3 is CASSPGTSTEQFF. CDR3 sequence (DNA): TGTGCCAGCTCACCAGGGACTAGCACTGAGCAGTTCTTC.

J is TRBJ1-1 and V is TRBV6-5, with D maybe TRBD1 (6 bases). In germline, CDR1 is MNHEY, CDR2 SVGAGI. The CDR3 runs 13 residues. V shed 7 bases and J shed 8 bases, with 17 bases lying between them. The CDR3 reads CASNPTVGGEAFF. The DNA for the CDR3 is TGTGCCAGCAACCCGACGGTAGGGGGGGAAGCTTTCTTT.

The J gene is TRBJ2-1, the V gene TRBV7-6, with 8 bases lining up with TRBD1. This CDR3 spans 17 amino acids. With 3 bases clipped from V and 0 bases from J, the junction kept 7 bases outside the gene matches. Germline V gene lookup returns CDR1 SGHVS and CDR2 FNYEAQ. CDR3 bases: TGTGCCAGCAGCTTTTGGGGCGGGACAGGCTCCTACAATGAGCAGTTCTTC. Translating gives CASSFWGGTGSYNEQFF.

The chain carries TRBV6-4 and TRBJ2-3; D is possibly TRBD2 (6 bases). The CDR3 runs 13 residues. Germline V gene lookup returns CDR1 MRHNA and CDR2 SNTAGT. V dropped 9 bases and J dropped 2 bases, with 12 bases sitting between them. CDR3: CASSGTHTDTQYF. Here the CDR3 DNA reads TGTGCCAGTTCCGGGACTCACACAGATACGCAGTATTTT.